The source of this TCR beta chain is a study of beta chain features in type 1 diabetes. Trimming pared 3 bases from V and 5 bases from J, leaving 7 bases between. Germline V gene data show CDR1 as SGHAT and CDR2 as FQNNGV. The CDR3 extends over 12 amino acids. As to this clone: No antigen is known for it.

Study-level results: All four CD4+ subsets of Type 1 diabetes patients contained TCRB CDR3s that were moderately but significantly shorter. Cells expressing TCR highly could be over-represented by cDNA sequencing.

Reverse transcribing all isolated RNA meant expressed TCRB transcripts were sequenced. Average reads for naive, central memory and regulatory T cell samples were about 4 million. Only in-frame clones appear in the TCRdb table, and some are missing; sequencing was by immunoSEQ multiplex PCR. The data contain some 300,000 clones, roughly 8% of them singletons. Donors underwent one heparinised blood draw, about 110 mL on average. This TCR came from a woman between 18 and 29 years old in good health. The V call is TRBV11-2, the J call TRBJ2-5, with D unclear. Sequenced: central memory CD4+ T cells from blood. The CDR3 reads CASSFPMETQYF. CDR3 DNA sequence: TGTGCCAGCAGCTTTCCCATGGAGACCCAGTACTTC.